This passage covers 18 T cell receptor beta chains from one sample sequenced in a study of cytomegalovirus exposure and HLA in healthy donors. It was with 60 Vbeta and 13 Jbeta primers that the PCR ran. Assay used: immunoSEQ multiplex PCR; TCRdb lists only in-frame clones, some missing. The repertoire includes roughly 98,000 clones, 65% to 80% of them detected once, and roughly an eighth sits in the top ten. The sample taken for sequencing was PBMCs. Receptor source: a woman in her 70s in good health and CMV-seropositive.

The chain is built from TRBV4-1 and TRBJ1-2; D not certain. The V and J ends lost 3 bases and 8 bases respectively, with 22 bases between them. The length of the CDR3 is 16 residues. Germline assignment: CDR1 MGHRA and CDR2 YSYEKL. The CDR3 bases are TGCGCCAGCAGCCAGACCCCAGGAGGAGACGGCGACGGCTACACCTTC. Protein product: CASSQTPGGDGDGYTF.

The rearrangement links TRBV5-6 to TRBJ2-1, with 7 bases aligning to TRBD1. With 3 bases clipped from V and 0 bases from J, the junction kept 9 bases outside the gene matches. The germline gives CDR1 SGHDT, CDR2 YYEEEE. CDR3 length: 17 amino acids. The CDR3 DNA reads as TGTGCCAGCAGCTCCAGGACAGGCAAGAGCTCCTACAATGAGCAGTTCTTC. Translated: CASSSRTGKSSYNEQFF.

Here the CDR3 DNA reads TGTGCCAGCAGACCCTTACAGGGGGCAGGAGAGACCCAGTACTTC. Translated: CASRPLQGAGETQYF. This rearrangement joins TRBV6-6 to TRBJ2-5; TRBD1 matches at 9 bases. Germline V gives CDR1 MNHNY, CDR2 SVGAGI (reference sequence). The CDR3 runs to 15 residues. Losses at the gene ends were 6 bases for V and 4 bases for J; bases not matched to a gene: 9.

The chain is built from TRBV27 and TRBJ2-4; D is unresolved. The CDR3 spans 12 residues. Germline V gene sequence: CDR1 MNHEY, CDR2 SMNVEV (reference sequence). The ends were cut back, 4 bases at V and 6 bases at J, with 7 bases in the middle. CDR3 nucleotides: TGTGCCAGCAGTTCGAACGGAAACATTCAGTACTTC. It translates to CASSSNGNIQYF.

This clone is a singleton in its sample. CDR3 sequence: CASSFLAGEQYF. The CDR3, as DNA: TGTGCCAGCAGCTTCTTAGCGGGAGAGCAGTACTTC. This sequence joins TRBV7-2 and TRBJ2-7; 8 bases match TRBD2. Per germline, CDR1 SGHTA and CDR2 FQGNSA. The CDR3 contains 12 residues. The trim removed 3 bases at V and 7 bases at J, leaving 2 bases unmatched.

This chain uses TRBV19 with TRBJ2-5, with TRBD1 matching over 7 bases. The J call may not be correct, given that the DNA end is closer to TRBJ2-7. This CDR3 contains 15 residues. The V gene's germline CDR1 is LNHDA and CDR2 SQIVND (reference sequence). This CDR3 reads CASSIIGQDSYEQYF. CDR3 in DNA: TGTGCCAGTAGTATTATCGGACAGGATTCCTACGAGCAGTACTTC.

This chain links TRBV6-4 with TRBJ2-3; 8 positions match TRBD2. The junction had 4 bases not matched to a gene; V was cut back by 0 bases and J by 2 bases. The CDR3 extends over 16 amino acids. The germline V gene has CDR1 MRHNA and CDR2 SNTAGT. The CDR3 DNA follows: TGTGCCAGCAGTGACTCGGCGGGAGGATCCACAGATACGCAGTATTTT. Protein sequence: CASSDSAGGSTDTQYF.

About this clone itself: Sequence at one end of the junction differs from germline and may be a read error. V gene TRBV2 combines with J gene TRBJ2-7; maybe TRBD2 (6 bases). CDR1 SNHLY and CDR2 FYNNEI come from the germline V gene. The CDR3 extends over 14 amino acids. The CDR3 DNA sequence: TGTGCCAGCAGTGGCCGGGAGATCTCCAACGAGCAGTACTTC. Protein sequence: CASSGREISNEQYF.

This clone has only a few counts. CDR3 DNA: TGTGCCAGCAGCCCCTTCGGGGGAGCGAACACCGGGGAGCTGTTTTTT. It specifies CASSPFGGANTGELFF. The rearrangement joins TRBV11-2 to TRBJ2-2; maybe TRBD2 (6 bases). Germline lookup yields CDR1 SGHAT and CDR2 FQNNGV. Trimming removed 5 bases at V and 0 bases at J, with 13 bases between. The CDR3 runs to 16 residues.

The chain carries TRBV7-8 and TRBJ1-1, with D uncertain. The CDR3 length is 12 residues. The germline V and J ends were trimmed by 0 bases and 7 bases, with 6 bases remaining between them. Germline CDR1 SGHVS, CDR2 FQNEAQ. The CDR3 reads CASSLARDEAFF. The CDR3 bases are TGTGCCAGCAGCTTAGCGCGTGATGAAGCTTTCTTT.

CDR3: CASSISRVGEQFF. For the CDR3, the DNA is TGTGCCAGTAGTATATCGAGGGTCGGGGAGCAGTTCTTC. The chain joins TRBV19 to TRBJ2-1; D may be TRBD2 (5 bases). Germline V gene lookup returns CDR1 LNHDA and CDR2 SQIVND (reference sequence). CDR3 length equals 13 residues. Trimming pared 2 bases from V and 10 bases from J, leaving 12 bases between.

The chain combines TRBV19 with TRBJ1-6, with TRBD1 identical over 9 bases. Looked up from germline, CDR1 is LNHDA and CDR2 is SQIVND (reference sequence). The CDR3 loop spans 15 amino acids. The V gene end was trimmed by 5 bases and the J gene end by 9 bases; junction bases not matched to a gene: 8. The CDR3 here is CASSPRGQGTSPLHF. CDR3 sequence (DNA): TGTGCCAGTAGTCCCAGGGGACAGGGCACTTCACCCCTCCACTTT.

CDR3 sequence: CASSDQGQGTYSNQPQHF. In nucleotides, the CDR3 is TGTGCCAGCAGTGACCAGGGACAGGGGACCTATAGCAATCAGCCCCAGCATTTT. The chain is built from TRBV2 and TRBJ1-5, with 10 bases that match TRBD1. CDR3 size: 18 residues. The germline gives CDR1 SNHLY, CDR2 FYNNEI. The ends lost 3 bases at V and 0 bases at J; junction bases unmatched: 8.

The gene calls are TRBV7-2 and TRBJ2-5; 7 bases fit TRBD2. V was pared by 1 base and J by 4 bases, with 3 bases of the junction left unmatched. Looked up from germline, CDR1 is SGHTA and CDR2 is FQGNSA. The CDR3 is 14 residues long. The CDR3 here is CASSLGGGGETQYF. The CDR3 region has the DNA TGTGCCAGCAGCTTAGGGGGCGGGGGAGAGACCCAGTACTTC.

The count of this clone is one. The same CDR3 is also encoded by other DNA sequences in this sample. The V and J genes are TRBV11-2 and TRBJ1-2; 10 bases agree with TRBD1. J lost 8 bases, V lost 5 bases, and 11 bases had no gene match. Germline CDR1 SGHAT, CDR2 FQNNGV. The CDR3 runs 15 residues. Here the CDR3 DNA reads TGTGCCAGCAGCCTGAGAAGGGGACAGGGGTTGGGCTACACCTTC. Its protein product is CASSLRRGQGLGYTF.

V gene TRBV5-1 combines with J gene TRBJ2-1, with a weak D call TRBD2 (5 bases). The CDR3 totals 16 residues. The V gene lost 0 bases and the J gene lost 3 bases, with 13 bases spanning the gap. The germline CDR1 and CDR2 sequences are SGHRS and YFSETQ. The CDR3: CASSLALDSYYNEQFF. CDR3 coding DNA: TGCGCCAGCAGCTTGGCCCTGGACTCTTACTACAATGAGCAGTTCTTC.

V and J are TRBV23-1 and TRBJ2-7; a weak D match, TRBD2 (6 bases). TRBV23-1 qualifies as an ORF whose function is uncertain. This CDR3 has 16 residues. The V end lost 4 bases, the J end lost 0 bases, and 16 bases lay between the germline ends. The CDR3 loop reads CASSLRPGLSSYEQYF. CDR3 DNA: TGCGCCAGCAGTCTCCGACCGGGACTTTCCTCCTACGAGCAGTACTTC.

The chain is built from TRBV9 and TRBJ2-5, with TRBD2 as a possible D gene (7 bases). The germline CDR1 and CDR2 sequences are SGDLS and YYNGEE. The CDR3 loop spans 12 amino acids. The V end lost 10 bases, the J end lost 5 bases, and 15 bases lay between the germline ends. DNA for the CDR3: TGTGCCCGGGGGGCTAGCTGTGAGACCCAGTACTTC. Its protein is CARGASCETQYF. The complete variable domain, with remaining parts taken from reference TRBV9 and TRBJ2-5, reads DSGVTQTPKHLITATGQRVTLRCSPRSGDLSVYWYQQSLDQGLQFLIQYYNGEERAKGNILERFSAQQFPDLHSELNLSSLELGDSALYFCARGASCETQYFGPGTRLLVL.